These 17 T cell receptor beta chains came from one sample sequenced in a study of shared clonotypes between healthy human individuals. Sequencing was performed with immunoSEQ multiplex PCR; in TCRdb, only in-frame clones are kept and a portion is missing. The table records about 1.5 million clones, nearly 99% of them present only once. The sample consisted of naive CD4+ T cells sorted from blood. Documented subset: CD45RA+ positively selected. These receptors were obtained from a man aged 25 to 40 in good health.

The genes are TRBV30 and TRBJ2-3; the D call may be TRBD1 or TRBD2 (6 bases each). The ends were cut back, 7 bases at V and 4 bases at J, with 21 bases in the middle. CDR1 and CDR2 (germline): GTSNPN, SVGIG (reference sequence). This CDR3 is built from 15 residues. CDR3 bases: TGTGCCTTCGAACAAAGGGGGGTTTTGGCAGATACGCAGTATTTT. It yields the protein CAFEQRGVLADTQYF.

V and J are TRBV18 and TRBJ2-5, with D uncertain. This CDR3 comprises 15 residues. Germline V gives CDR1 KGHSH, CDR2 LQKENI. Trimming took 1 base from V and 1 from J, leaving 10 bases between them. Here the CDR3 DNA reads TGTGCCAGCTCACCACGTGTGCACAGCCAAGAGACCCAGTACTTC. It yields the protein CASSPRVHSQETQYF. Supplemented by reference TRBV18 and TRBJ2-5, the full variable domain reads NAGVMQNPRHLVRRRGQEARLRCSPMKGHSHVYWYRQLPEEGLKFMVYLQKENIIDESGMPKERFSAEFPKEGPSILRIQQVVRGDSAAYFCASSPRVHSQETQYFGPGTRLLVL.

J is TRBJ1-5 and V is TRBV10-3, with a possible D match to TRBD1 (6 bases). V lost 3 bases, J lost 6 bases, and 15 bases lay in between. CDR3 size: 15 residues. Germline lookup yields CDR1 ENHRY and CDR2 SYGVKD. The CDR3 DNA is TGTGCCATCAGTGACTCCCAACCACAGGGTCAGCCCCAGCATTTT. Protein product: CAISDSQPQGQPQHF.

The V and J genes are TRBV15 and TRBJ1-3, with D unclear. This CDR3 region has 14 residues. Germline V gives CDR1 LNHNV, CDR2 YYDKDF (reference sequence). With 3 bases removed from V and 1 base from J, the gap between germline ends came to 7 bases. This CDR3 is CATSSSVSGNTIYF. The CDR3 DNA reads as TGTGCCACCAGCAGCAGCGTGTCTGGAAACACCATATATTTT.

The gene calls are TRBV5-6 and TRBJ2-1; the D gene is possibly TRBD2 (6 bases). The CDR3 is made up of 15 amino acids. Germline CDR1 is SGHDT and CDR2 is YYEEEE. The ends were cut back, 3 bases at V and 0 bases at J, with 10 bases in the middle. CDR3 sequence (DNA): TGTGCCAGCAGCTCCCTTAGCGGCTCCTACAATGAGCAGTTCTTC. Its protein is CASSSLSGSYNEQFF.

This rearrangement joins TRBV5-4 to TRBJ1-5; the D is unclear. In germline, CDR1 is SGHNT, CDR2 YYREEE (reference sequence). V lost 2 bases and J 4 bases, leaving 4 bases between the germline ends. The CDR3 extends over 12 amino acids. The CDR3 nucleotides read TGTGCCAGCAGCTTAAAAAATCAGCCCCAGCATTTT. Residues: CASSLKNQPQHF.

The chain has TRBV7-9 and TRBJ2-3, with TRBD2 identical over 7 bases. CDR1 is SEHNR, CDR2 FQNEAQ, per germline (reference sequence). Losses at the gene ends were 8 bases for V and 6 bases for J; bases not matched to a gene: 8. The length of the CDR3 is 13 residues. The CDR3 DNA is TGTGCCAGCGGGAGGGATGGTACGGATACGCAGTATTTT. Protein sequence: CASGRDGTDTQYF.

CDR3 sequence (DNA): TGCAGCGTTGGTCTCCAGGGGAATCTGCGGACCCAGTACTTC. Translated, it gives CSVGLQGNLRTQYF. The V gene is TRBV29-1, the J gene TRBJ2-5; TRBD1 might be the D (6 bases). In germline, CDR1 is SQVTM, CDR2 ANQGSEA. CDR3 size: 14 residues. Trimming left V 4 bases short and J 7 bases short, with 19 bases between. Based on the CDR3 plus reference TRBV29-1 and TRBJ2-5, the full variable domain is SAVISQKPSRDICQRGTSLTIQCQVDSQVTMMFWYRQQPGQSLTLIATANQGSEATYESGFVIDKFPISRPNLTFSTLTVSNMSPEDSSIYLCSVGLQGNLRTQYFGPGTRLLVL.

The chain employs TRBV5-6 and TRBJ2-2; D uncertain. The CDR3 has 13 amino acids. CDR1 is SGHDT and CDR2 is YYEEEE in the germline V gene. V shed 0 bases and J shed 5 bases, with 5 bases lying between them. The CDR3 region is CASSLVLTGELFF. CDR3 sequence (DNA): TGTGCCAGCAGCTTGGTTTTAACCGGGGAGCTGTTTTTT.

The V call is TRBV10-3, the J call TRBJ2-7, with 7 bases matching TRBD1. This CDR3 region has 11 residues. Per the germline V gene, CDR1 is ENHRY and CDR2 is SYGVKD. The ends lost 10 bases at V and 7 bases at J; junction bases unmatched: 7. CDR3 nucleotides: TGTGCCACCGACAGGGACGGTGAGCAGTACTTC. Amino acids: CATDRDGEQYF.

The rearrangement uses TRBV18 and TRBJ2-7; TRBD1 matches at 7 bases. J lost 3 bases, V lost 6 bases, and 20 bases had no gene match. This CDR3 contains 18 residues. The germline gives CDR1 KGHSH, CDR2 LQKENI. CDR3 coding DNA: TGTGCCAGCTCCCCGACGTTAGTTGACAGGGATCGCCTCTACGAGCAGTACTTC. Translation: CASSPTLVDRDRLYEQYF.

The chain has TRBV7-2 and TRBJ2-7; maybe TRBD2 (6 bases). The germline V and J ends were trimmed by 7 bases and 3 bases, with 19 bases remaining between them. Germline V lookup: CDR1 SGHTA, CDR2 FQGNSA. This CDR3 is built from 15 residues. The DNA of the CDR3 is TGTGCCAGCACCTACGGGGGAATCCCGGACTACGAGCAGTACTTC. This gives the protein CASTYGGIPDYEQYF.

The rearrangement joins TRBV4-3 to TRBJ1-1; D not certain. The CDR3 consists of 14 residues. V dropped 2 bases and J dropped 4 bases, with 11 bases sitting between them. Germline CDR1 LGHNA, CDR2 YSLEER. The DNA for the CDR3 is TGCGCCAGCAGCCAAACCGTGTGGGGCACTGAAGCTTTCTTT. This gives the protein CASSQTVWGTEAFF.

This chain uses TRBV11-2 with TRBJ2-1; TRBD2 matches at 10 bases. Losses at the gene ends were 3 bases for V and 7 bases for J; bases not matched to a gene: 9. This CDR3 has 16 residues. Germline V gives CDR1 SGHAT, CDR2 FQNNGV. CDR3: CASSFHSGRLRNEQFF. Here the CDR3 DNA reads TGTGCCAGCAGCTTTCATAGCGGGAGGCTGCGAAATGAGCAGTTCTTC.

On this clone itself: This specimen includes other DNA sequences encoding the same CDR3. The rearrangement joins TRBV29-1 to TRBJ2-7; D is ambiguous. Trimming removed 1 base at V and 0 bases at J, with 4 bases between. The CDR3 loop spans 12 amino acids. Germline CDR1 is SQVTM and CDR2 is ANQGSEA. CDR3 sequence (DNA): TGCAGCGTTGAAGGGTTCTCCTACGAGCAGTACTTC. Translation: CSVEGFSYEQYF.

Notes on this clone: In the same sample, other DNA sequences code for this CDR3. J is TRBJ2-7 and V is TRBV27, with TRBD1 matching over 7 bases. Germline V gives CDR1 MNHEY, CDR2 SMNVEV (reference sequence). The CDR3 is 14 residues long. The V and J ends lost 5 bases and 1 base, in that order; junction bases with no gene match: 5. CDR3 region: CASSRQGISYEQYF. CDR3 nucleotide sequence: TGTGCCAGCAGTAGACAGGGAATATCCTACGAGCAGTACTTC.

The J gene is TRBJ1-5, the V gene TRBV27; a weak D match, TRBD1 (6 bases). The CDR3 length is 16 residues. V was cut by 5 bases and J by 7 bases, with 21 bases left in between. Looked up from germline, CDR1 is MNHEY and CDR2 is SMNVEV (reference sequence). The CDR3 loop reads CASSPRTTGLEQPQHF. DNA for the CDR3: TGTGCCAGCAGTCCGAGAACTACAGGGTTGGAACAGCCCCAGCATTTT.